A single sample gave rise to the 30 T cell receptor beta chains below, sequenced in a study of blood T cell repertoires in COVID-19 (dated by TCRdb to 2020 to 2022). The protocol used for the library was the immunoSEQ multiplex PCR assay. TCRdb re-hosts the immuneACCESS table, in-frame sequences only. Its copies lack some clones; in the studies checked, an unresolved V gene accounts for under half of them, and the cause for the rest is not known. The sample table lists about 670,000 clones, 70% to 90% of them with a count of one. The ten largest clones take up approximately 0.25% of the sample. Sequenced: peripheral blood. The receptors here all came from a woman aged 18-29 years with acute or convalescent COVID-19.

This rearrangement joins TRBV4-2 to TRBJ1-2; D ambiguous. This CDR3 comprises 15 residues. Germline V lookup: CDR1 LGHNA, CDR2 YNFKEQ. V lost 4 bases to trimming and J lost 6 bases, with 18 bases between them. CDR3 nucleotides: TGTGCCAGCAGCCCCAGACTCGACGGAGTTCATGGCTACACCTTC. Protein sequence: CASSPRLDGVHGYTF.

The rearrangement joins TRBV6-5 to TRBJ1-2; TRBD1 is a possible D gene (6 bases). The CDR3 covers 13 residues. Germline V gene data show CDR1 as MNHEY and CDR2 as SVGAGI. V was shortened by 6 bases and J by 2 bases, with 10 bases between the two germline ends. The CDR3 DNA is TGTGCCAGCAGGCTCACAGGGAACTATGGCTACACCTTC. Protein sequence: CASRLTGNYGYTF.

The J gene is TRBJ1-1, the V gene TRBV6-1; 8 bases match TRBD1. Germline CDR1 and CDR2: MNHNS and SASEGT. The CDR3 sequence is 16 residues long. V was pared by 3 bases and J by 5 bases, with 11 bases of the junction left unmatched. This CDR3 reads CASSDRQGAGGTEAFF. The DNA for the CDR3 is TGTGCCAGCAGTGATCGGCAGGGGGCCGGTGGGACTGAAGCTTTCTTT.

This chain connects TRBV7-9 to TRBJ2-3, with 12 bases that match TRBD2. J was trimmed by 2 bases and V by 3 bases; bases with no gene match: 6. Per germline, CDR1 SEHNR and CDR2 FQNEAQ (reference sequence). CDR3 length: 17 amino acids. CDR3 nucleotides: TGTGCCAGCAGCTTCAAGACTAGCGGGGGTCTCACAGATACGCAGTATTTT. This sequence encodes CASSFKTSGGLTDTQYF.

The chain couples TRBV6-2 or TRBV6-3 to TRBJ2-3; TRBD2 aligns across 13 bases. J gave up 6 bases and V 6 bases, and 6 bases lay outside the gene matches. The CDR3 spans 15 residues. Germline values: CDR1 MNHEY, CDR2 SVGEGT. DNA of the CDR3: TGTGCCAGCAGCCTCGGACTAGCGGGGGCCGATACGCAGTATTTT. Translating it yields CASSLGLAGADTQYF.

This chain uses TRBV4-3 with TRBJ1-2; 11 bases fit TRBD1. Germline values: CDR1 LGHNA, CDR2 YSLEER. This CDR3 spans 16 amino acids. V lost 1 base and J lost 4; bases outside the gene matches: 5. This chain's CDR3 is CASSQGDRGASYGYTF. DNA of the CDR3: TGCGCCAGCAGCCAAGGGGACAGGGGGGCAAGCTATGGCTACACCTTC.

The rearrangement uses TRBV5-6 and TRBJ2-5; weak D call: TRBD2 (6 bases). The germline gives CDR1 SGHDT, CDR2 YYEEEE. The CDR3 consists of 12 residues. The ends were cut back, 0 bases at V and 9 bases at J, with 9 bases in the middle. CDR3 sequence reads: CASSLGAGPQYF. The CDR3 DNA follows: TGTGCCAGCAGCTTGGGAGCGGGCCCCCAGTACTTC.

The chain joins TRBV4-2 to TRBJ2-7; possibly TRBD1 for D (6 bases). The CDR3 is made up of 16 amino acids. The germline V gene encodes CDR1 LGHNA and CDR2 YNFKEQ. The ends were cut back, 0 bases at V and 3 bases at J, with 15 bases in the middle. The CDR3 bases are TGTGCCAGCAGCCAAGAGGGCGGACAGAACTTCTACGAGCAGTACTTC. Its translation: CASSQEGGQNFYEQYF.

The genes are TRBV24-1 and TRBJ1-2, with D tentatively TRBD1 (6 bases). Trimming left V 3 bases short and J 2 bases short, with 12 bases between. This CDR3 is built from 15 residues. The germline gives CDR1 KGHDR, CDR2 SFDVKD. In DNA form, the CDR3 reads TGTGCCACCAGTGATATTTACAGGGAAAACTATGGCTACACCTTC. This sequence encodes CATSDIYRENYGYTF.

The rearrangement links TRBV13 to TRBJ2-1; no reliable D call. The V gene's germline CDR1 is PRHDT and CDR2 FYEKMQ (reference sequence). The V end was cut by 1 base, the J end by 2 bases, with 9 bases between. This CDR3 spans 15 amino acids. The CDR3 DNA reads as TGTGCCAGCAGCTTAGTGGGCGAGACCTACAATGAGCAGTTCTTC. This sequence encodes CASSLVGETYNEQFF.

This rearrangement joins TRBV3-1 (or the pseudogene TRBV3-2) to TRBJ2-2, with D possibly being TRBD2 (6 bases). The CDR3 spans 14 residues. V gave up 1 base and J gave up 7 bases, with 10 bases separating them. Germline CDR1 reads LGHDT; CDR2 reads YNNKEL (reference sequence). The DNA of the CDR3 is TGTGCCAGCAGCCAAGGGGGGGTTTTCGGGGAGCTGTTTTTT. This codes for CASSQGGVFGELFF.

Of note for this clone: The same CDR3 can be traced to other DNA sequences in this sample. This chain links TRBV9 with TRBJ2-3; D call uncertain. Trimming took off 0 bases at V and 5 bases at J, with 7 bases between the two ends. CDR3 length equals 13 residues. The germline V gene has CDR1 SGDLS and CDR2 YYNGEE. CDR3 region: CASSVVSGDTQYF. Written as DNA, the CDR3 is TGTGCCAGCAGCGTAGTGTCCGGAGATACGCAGTATTTT.

This clone appeared once. The chain joins TRBV5-5 to TRBJ1-1; no clear D gene. Germline-derived CDR1 and CDR2 are SGHKS and YYEKEE (reference sequence). V lost 6 bases to trimming and J lost 1 base, with 10 bases between them. The CDR3 runs to 13 residues. As DNA, the CDR3 is TGTGCCAGCATCCCCTCGGGGAACACTGAAGCTTTCTTT. This codes for CASIPSGNTEAFF.

This clone was detected only once. The gene calls are TRBV5-5 and TRBJ2-7; 12 bases fit TRBD1. Germline trimming cut 4 bases from V and 7 bases from J; bases unmatched to any gene: 9. Germline CDR1 is SGHKS and CDR2 is YYEKEE (reference sequence). CDR3 size: 15 residues. The DNA of the CDR3 is TGTGCCAGCAGCCTCCGGGACAGGGGGCTTTGGGAGCAGTACTTC. Translated, it gives CASSLRDRGLWEQYF.

The chain links TRBV10-3 to TRBJ1-1; 11 bases line up with TRBD1. CDR1 is ENHRY and CDR2 is SYGVKD in the germline V gene. The CDR3 length is 15 residues. V gave up 4 bases and J gave up 4 bases; unmatched junction bases: 5. CDR3 sequence reads: CAISGTGQGVTEAFF. CDR3 in DNA: TGTGCCATCAGTGGGACGGGACAGGGGGTCACTGAAGCTTTCTTT.

Details on this clone: This CDR3 is also generated by other DNA sequences in the sample. V and J are TRBV24-1 and TRBJ1-1, with 8 bases fitting TRBD1. The length of the CDR3 is 12 residues. Germline assignment: CDR1 KGHDR and CDR2 SFDVKD. The trim removed 4 bases at V and 12 bases at J, leaving 6 bases unmatched. The CDR3 is CATSDPGQGTFF. CDR3 nucleotides: TGTGCCACCAGTGACCCCGGACAGGGCACTTTCTTT.

This clone was seen more than once but under ten times. The V and J genes are TRBV6-1 and TRBJ2-1, with 12 bases matching TRBD1. The trim removed 4 bases at V and 10 bases at J, leaving 11 bases unmatched. The CDR3 runs 16 residues. Looked up from germline, CDR1 is MNHNS and CDR2 is SASEGT. Here the CDR3 reads CASSGVAGQGAGEQFF. CDR3 DNA: TGTGCCAGCAGTGGCGTGGCGGGACAGGGGGCGGGAGAGCAGTTCTTC.

V usage is TRBV4-1 and J usage is TRBJ1-5; no definite D call. V was shortened by 7 bases and J by 0 bases, with 19 bases between the two germline ends. This CDR3 region has 17 residues. CDR1 and CDR2 from the germline V gene are MGHRA and YSYEKL. The CDR3 reads CASTLHPRGNSNQPQHF. As DNA, the CDR3 is TGCGCCAGCACCCTACACCCCCGAGGGAATAGCAATCAGCCCCAGCATTTT.

The chain carries TRBV2 and TRBJ2-7; 7 bases map to TRBD1. V was pared by 5 bases and J by 1 base, with 5 bases of the junction left unmatched. This CDR3 contains 14 residues. Germline-derived CDR1 and CDR2 are SNHLY and FYNNEI. The CDR3 reads CASSRRDSSYEQYF. CDR3 bases: TGTGCCAGCAGTCGACGGGACAGTTCCTACGAGCAGTACTTC.

In its sample, this clone was seen once. The chain carries TRBV21-1 and TRBJ2-5; no DNA check was done on the table's D call, TRBD2. TRBV21-1 is given as a pseudogene. The CDR3 totals 15 residues. CDR3 bases: TGTGCCAGCAGCCCCGGGGGGGGGTCTGAAGAGACCCAGTACTTC. Translation gives CASSPGGGSEETQYF.

This clone was counted a few times. V gene TRBV4-1 combines with J gene TRBJ1-1, with D hard to call. This CDR3 comprises 14 residues. Deletions cut 5 bases from V and 10 bases from J, with 20 bases between. Looked up from germline, CDR1 is MGHRA and CDR2 is YSYEKL. The CDR3 DNA reads as TGCGCCAGCAGCTCGTTAGGGCCCCTAAGCGGAGCTTTCTTT. Translating it yields CASSSLGPLSGAFF.

This clone appeared a single time. The chain employs TRBV5-1 and TRBJ2-3; weak D call: TRBD2 (6 bases). Trimming removed 5 bases at V and 0 bases at J, with 10 bases between. The CDR3 runs 14 residues. Germline V CDR1 and CDR2: SGHRS, YFSETQ. CDR3 amino acids: CASRAGISTDTQYF. In DNA, the CDR3 is TGCGCCAGCAGGGCGGGGATTAGCACAGATACGCAGTATTTT.

J is TRBJ2-6 and V is TRBV27; D remains ambiguous. The CDR3 totals 16 residues. Trimming removed 5 bases from V and 0 bases from J, with 11 bases in between. Germline lookup yields CDR1 MNHEY and CDR2 SMNVEV (reference sequence). Here the CDR3 reads CASSPLEASGANVLTF. The DNA for the CDR3 is TGTGCCAGCAGTCCCTTAGAGGCCTCTGGGGCCAACGTCCTGACTTTC.

This rearrangement joins TRBV9 to TRBJ2-3; TRBD2 agrees at 7 bases. There are 13 residues in the CDR3. Germline CDR1 is SGDLS and CDR2 is YYNGEE. V shed 4 bases and J 6 bases; nucleotides not matched to a gene: 5. The CDR3 here is CASSLRLADTQYF. The DNA of the CDR3 is TGTGCCAGCAGCCTCCGACTAGCCGATACGCAGTATTTT.

A word on this clone: This sample also contains other DNA sequences that code for the same CDR3. The chain has TRBV7-9 and TRBJ1-1; D gene uncertain. V lost 5 bases and J lost 5, with 6 bases in between. The CDR3 sequence is 11 residues long. Germline values: CDR1 SEHNR, CDR2 FQNEAQ (reference sequence). The CDR3 sequence: CASSPRTEAFF. The CDR3 nucleotides read TGTGCCAGCAGCCCTAGAACTGAAGCTTTCTTT.

The chain is built from TRBV7-6 and TRBJ1-5; 9 nucleotides line up with TRBD1. This CDR3 comprises 18 residues. Germline V gene sequence: CDR1 SGHVS, CDR2 FNYEAQ. Losses at the gene ends were 4 bases for V and 5 bases for J; bases not matched to a gene: 15. CDR3 in DNA: TGTGCCAGCAGCTCCTTCCCCATCGGACAGGGGCGCTATCAGCCCCAGCATTTT. Residues: CASSSFPIGQGRYQPQHF.

This clone was recorded a few times. This chain connects TRBV3-1 (or the pseudogene TRBV3-2) to TRBJ2-2; no definite D call. The CDR3 spans 15 residues. The V gene's germline CDR1 is LGHDT and CDR2 YNNKEL (reference sequence). V lost 4 bases and J lost 3, with 12 bases in between. The DNA of the CDR3 is TGTGCCAGCAGCCCTCCTCCCGTCTACACCGGGGAGCTGTTTTTT. Translation: CASSPPPVYTGELFF.

This chain links TRBV2 with TRBJ2-3; D unresolved. Germline assignment: CDR1 SNHLY and CDR2 FYNNEI. The CDR3 has 14 amino acids. The V and J ends lost 9 bases and 0 bases respectively, with 13 bases between them. DNA for the CDR3: TGTGCCAGACGTGGGCAGGCGAGCACAGATACGCAGTATTTT. Translating gives CARRGQASTDTQYF.

The chain links TRBV3-1 (or the pseudogene TRBV3-2) to TRBJ1-5; 11 bases are a match to TRBD1. The CDR3 has 19 amino acids. Losses at the gene ends were 0 bases for V and 4 bases for J; bases not matched to a gene: 11. Germline values: CDR1 LGHDT, CDR2 YNNKEL (reference sequence). In DNA, the CDR3 is TGTGCCAGCAGCCAAGATCCAGGACAGGGGGCGTCTGGGAATCAGCCCCAGCATTTT. Its translation is CASSQDPGQGASGNQPQHF.

The chain joins TRBV12-5 to TRBJ1-5; TRBD1 agrees at 7 bases. Losses at the gene ends were 6 bases for V and 5 bases for J; bases not matched to a gene: 7. The germline V gene has CDR1 LGHNT and CDR2 FRNRAP. CDR3 length: 14 residues. The CDR3 spells CASGHDRADQPQHF. DNA for the CDR3: TGTGCTAGTGGACATGACAGGGCTGATCAGCCCCAGCATTTT.